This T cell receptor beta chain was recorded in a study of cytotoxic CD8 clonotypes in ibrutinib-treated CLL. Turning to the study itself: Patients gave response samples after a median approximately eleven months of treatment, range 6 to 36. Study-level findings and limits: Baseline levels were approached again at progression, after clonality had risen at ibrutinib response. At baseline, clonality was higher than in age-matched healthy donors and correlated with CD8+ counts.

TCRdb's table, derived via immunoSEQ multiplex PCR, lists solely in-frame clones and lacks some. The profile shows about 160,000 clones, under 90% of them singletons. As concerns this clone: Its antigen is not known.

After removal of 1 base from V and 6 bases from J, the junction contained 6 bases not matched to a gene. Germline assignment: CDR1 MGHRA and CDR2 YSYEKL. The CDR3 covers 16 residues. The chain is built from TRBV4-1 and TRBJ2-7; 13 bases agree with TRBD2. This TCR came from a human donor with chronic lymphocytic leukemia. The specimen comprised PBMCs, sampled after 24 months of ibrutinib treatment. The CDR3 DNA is TGCGCCAGCAGCCAAGGTTGGACTAGCGGGAGTAGCGAGCAGTACTTC. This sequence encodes CASSQGWTSGSSEQYF.